This T cell receptor (beta chain) was sequenced for a study of blood T cell repertoires in COVID-19. Clones were sequenced by immunoSEQ multiplex PCR, and TCRdb holds only the in-frame ones, with some missing. The sample yields under 150,000 clones, about four fifths seen once. The sequencing sample was made of PBMCs or T cells enriched from blood (not recorded which). The TCR originated in a man aged 35-49 years with acute COVID-19.

This CDR3 reads CAIGDSAPPEAFF. The DNA for the CDR3 is TGTGCCATCGGGGACTCGGCCCCACCTGAAGCTTTCTTT. The chain links TRBV10-3 to TRBJ1-1; D is possibly TRBD1 (5 bases). V lost 8 bases to trimming and J lost 6 bases, with 16 bases between them. This CDR3 has 13 amino acids. CDR1 and CDR2 (germline): ENHRY, SYGVKD.